This TCR beta chain derives from a study of blood T cell repertoires in COVID-19. Measured with immunoSEQ multiplex PCR; TCRdb has only the in-frame clones, and not every one. The sample holds tens of thousands of clones, 65% to 80% seen once. V was cut by 2 bases and J by 3 bases, with 3 bases left in between. CDR1 and CDR2 (germline): DFQATT, SNEGSKA (reference sequence). CDR3 length equals 11 residues. The sequence was collected from a man aged 60 to 69 with active or convalescent COVID-19. The source material was peripheral blood. The chain couples TRBV20-1 to TRBJ2-3; D uncertain. The CDR3 coding sequence is TGCAGTGCTAGACAAACAGATACGCAGTATTTT. Translated: CSARQTDTQYF.